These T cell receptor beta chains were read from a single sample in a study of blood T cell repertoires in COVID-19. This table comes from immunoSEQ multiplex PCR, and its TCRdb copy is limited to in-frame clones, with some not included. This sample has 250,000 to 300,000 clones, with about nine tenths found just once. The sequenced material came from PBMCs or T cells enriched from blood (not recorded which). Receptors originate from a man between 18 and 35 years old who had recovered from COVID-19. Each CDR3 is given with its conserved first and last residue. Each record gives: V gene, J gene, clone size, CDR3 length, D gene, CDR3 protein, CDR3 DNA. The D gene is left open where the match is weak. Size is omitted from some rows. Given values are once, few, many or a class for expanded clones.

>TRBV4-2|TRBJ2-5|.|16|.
CASSQDRASYMETQYF
TGTGCCAGCAGCCAAGATCGTGCTAGCTATATGGAGACCCAGTACTTC
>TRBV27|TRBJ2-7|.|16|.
CASSLRLGAPFYEQYF
TGTGCCAGCAGTTTACGTTTAGGGGCCCCTTTCTACGAGCAGTACTTC
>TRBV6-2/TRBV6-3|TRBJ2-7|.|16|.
CASSYSRPSGSYEQYF
TGTGCCAGCAGTTACTCGCGGCCTTCGGGTTCCTACGAGCAGTACTTC
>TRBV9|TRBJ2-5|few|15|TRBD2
CASSAVGGGQETQYF
TGTGCCAGCAGCGCCGTGGGCGGGGGCCAAGAGACCCAGTACTTC
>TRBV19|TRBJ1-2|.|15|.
CASSPLGETAYGYTF
TGTGCCAGTAGTCCCCTCGGGGAAACGGCCTATGGCTACACCTTC
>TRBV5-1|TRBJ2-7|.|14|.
CASSLAGLGYEQYF
TGCGCCAGCAGCTTGGCGGGATTAGGTTACGAGCAGTACTTC
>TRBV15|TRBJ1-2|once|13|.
CATSRVQGNGYTF
TGTGCCACCAGCAGAGTTCAGGGGAATGGCTACACCTTC
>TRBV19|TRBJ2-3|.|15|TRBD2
CASSIAGGPPDTQYF
TGTGCCAGTAGTATCGCGGGGGGCCCTCCAGATACGCAGTATTTT
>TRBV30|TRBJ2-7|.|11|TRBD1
CAFGQGYEQYF
TGTGCCTTTGGACAGGGCTACGAGCAGTACTTC
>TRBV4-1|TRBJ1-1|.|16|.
CASSQDGSRGSAEAFF
TGCGCCAGCAGCCAAGATGGCAGTAGGGGGTCGGCTGAAGCTTTCTTT
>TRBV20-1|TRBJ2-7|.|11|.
CSASSAYEQYF
TGCAGTGCTAGTTCCGCCTACGAGCAGTACTTC
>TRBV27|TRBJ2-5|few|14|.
CASSFGRGGETQYF
TGTGCCAGCAGTTTCGGCAGGGGCGGAGAGACCCAGTACTTC
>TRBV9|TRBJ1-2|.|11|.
CASSANSGYTF
TGTGCCAGCAGCGCAAACAGTGGCTACACCTTC
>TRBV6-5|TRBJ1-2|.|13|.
CASTVRGDYGYTF
TGTGCCAGCACCGTAAGAGGCGACTATGGCTACACCTTC
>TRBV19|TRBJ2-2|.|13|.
CASTDRNTGELFF
TGTGCCAGTACGGACAGGAACACCGGGGAGCTGTTTTTT
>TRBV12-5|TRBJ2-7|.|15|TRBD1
CASGFSGQGAVEQYF
TGTGCTAGTGGTTTCTCGGGACAGGGGGCGGTGGAGCAGTACTTC
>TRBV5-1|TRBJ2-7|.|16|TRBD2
CASSAGLAGKGYEQYF
TGCGCCAGCAGCGCGGGACTAGCGGGGAAAGGTTACGAGCAGTACTTC
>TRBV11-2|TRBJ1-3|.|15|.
CASSLEAETGNTIYF
TGTGCCAGCAGCTTAGAAGCGGAGACTGGAAACACCATATATTTT
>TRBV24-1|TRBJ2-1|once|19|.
CATSVAPGRFRESYNEQFF
TGTGCCACCAGTGTTGCCCCAGGACGGTTCCGGGAATCCTACAATGAGCAGTTCTTC
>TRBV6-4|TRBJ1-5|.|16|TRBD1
CASSCRTGAVNQPQHF
TGTGCCAGCAGTTGCAGGACAGGGGCTGTCAATCAGCCCCAGCATTTT
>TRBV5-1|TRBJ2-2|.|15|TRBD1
CASRSGTGSTGELFF
TGCGCCAGCAGGTCCGGGACAGGGAGTACCGGGGAGCTGTTTTTT
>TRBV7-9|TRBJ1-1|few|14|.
CASSLFGENTEAFF
TGTGCCAGCAGCCTCTTCGGGGAGAACACTGAAGCTTTCTTT
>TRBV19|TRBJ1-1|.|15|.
CASSPRLTGGTEAFF
TGTGCCAGTAGTCCGCGACTTACGGGGGGCACTGAAGCTTTCTTT
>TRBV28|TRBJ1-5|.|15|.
CASSPFRGGNQPQHF
TGTGCCAGCAGCCCCTTTAGGGGGGGCAATCAGCCTCAGCATTTT
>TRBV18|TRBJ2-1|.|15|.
CASSPTSLRVNEQFF
TGTGCCAGCTCACCTACGTCTCTCCGGGTCAATGAGCAGTTCTTC
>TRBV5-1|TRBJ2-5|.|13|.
CASSLSDRETQYF
TGCGCCAGCAGCTTGAGCGACCGAGAGACCCAGTACTTC
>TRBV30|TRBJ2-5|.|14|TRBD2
CAWRLAGGGETQYF
TGTGCCTGGAGGCTAGCGGGAGGTGGAGAGACCCAGTACTTC